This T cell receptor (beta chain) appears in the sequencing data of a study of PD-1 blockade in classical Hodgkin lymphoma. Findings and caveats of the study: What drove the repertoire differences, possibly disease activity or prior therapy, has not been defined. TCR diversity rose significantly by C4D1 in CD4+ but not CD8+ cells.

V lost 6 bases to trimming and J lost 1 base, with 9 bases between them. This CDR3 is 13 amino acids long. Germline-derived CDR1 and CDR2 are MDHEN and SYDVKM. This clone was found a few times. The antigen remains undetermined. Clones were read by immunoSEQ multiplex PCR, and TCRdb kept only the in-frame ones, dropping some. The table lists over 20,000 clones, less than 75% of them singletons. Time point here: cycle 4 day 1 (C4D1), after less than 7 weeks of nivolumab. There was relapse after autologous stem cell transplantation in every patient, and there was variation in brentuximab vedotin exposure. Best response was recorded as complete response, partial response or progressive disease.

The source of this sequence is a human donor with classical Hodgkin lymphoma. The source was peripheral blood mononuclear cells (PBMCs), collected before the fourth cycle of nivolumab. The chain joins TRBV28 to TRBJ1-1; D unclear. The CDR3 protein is CASRRDGNTEAFF. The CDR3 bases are TGTGCCAGCAGGCGGGATGGGAACACTGAAGCTTTCTTT.